This record covers a single TCR beta chain. The data were produced by immunoSEQ multiplex PCR, yet TCRdb's version contains in-frame clones alone and is incomplete. The sample includes about 300,000 clones, approximately 84% of them seen just once. This entry belongs to a study of blood T cell repertoires in COVID-19. The junction had 4 bases not matched to a gene; V was cut back by 0 bases and J by 4 bases. CDR1 and CDR2 from the germline V gene are SGDLS and YYNGEE. The CDR3 has 15 residues. The TCR comes from a human donor with COVID-19, enrolled during active disease. The donor label of this sample is uncertain. The chain uses TRBV9 and TRBJ2-1; 7 nucleotides match TRBD2. The sample comprised peripheral blood. The chain's CDR3 is CASSVEASGYNEQFF. The CDR3 DNA reads as TGTGCCAGCAGCGTAGAGGCTAGCGGATACAATGAGCAGTTCTTC.